This is a list of T cell receptor beta chains from one sample in a study of T cell responses to AZD1222 COVID-19 vaccine. TCRdb keeps only in-frame clones here, not all; method: immunoSEQ multiplex PCR. In the table there are about 110,000 clones, about nine tenths of which are singletons. Source: peripheral blood, taken on day 0 of AZD1222 vaccination. The receptor source for this set is an adult in good health. Both conserved end residues are part of each CDR3. D genes are given only for firm matches. Some rows have no size entry. The others give once, few or many, or a class for an expanded clone.

len: 13; abundance: NA; j_gene: TRBJ1-1; v_gene: TRBV15; d_gene: NA; CDR3aa: CATSQRGRTEAFF; CDR3nt: TGTGCCACCAGTCAAAGGGGCAGGACTGAAGCTTTCTTT
len: 13; abundance: NA; j_gene: TRBJ1-2; v_gene: TRBV5-1; d_gene: NA; CDR3aa: CASSLGGNYGYTF; CDR3nt: TGCGCCAGCAGCTTGGGAGGGAACTATGGCTACACCTTC
len: 13; abundance: once; j_gene: TRBJ1-4; v_gene: TRBV10-1; d_gene: TRBD1; CDR3aa: CASSGQGNEKLFF; CDR3nt: TGCGCCAGCAGCGGACAGGGCAATGAAAAACTGTTTTTT
len: 12; abundance: NA; j_gene: TRBJ1-2; v_gene: TRBV6-5; d_gene: NA; CDR3aa: CASSYPGRGYTF; CDR3nt: TGTGCCAGCAGTTACCCCGGGCGTGGCTACACCTTC
len: 17; abundance: NA; j_gene: TRBJ1-5; v_gene: TRBV3-1/TRBV3-2; d_gene: NA; CDR3aa: CASSQGRGPYSNQPQHF; CDR3nt: TGTGCCAGCAGCCAAGGGAGGGGTCCTTATAGCAATCAGCCCCAGCATTTT
len: 14; abundance: NA; j_gene: TRBJ1-4; v_gene: TRBV7-9; d_gene: NA; CDR3aa: CASSQMGTNEKLFF; CDR3nt: TGTGCCAGCAGCCAGATGGGAACTAATGAAAAACTGTTTTTT
len: 15; abundance: NA; j_gene: TRBJ1-2; v_gene: TRBV27; d_gene: TRBD1; CDR3aa: CASSRSGQANYGYTF; CDR3nt: TGTGCCAGCAGCCGATCGGGACAGGCGAACTATGGCTACACCTTC
len: 14; abundance: NA; j_gene: TRBJ1-4; v_gene: TRBV9; d_gene: TRBD1; CDR3aa: CASSVTQGGEKLFF; CDR3nt: TGTGCCAGCAGCGTTACGCAGGGGGGTGAAAAACTGTTTTTT
len: 15; abundance: once; j_gene: TRBJ1-1; v_gene: TRBV10-3; d_gene: NA; CDR3aa: CAISETRSDRSEAFF; CDR3nt: TGTGCCATCAGTGAGACCCGCTCCGACAGGAGTGAAGCTTTCTTT
len: 14; abundance: NA; j_gene: TRBJ2-5; v_gene: TRBV5-1; d_gene: NA; CDR3aa: CASSGGRKGETQYF; CDR3nt: TGCGCCAGCAGCGGAGGGCGTAAGGGGGAGACCCAGTACTTC
len: 15; abundance: NA; j_gene: TRBJ2-7; v_gene: TRBV21-1; d_gene: NA; CDR3aa: CASSKKKRGAYEQYF; CDR3nt: TGTGCCAGCAGCAAAAAAAAACGGGGGGCCTACGAGCAGTACTTC
len: 15; abundance: medium-sized; j_gene: TRBJ1-2; v_gene: TRBV4-1; d_gene: NA; CDR3aa: CASSPDPDIGGGYTF; CDR3nt: TGCGCCAGCAGCCCAGACCCGGACATCGGGGGGGGCTACACCTTC
len: 15; abundance: NA; j_gene: TRBJ2-7; v_gene: TRBV5-6; d_gene: TRBD2; CDR3aa: CASSLWSAGAYEQYF; CDR3nt: TGTGCCAGCAGCTTGTGGTCAGCGGGGGCCTACGAGCAGTACTTC
len: 13; abundance: NA; j_gene: TRBJ1-1; v_gene: TRBV12-3/TRBV12-4; d_gene: NA; CDR3aa: CASSFWRDTEAFF; CDR3nt: TGTGCCAGCAGTTTCTGGCGGGACACTGAAGCTTTCTTT
len: 15; abundance: NA; j_gene: TRBJ2-5; v_gene: TRBV11-1; d_gene: NA; CDR3aa: CASSPSRGDTETQYF; CDR3nt: TGTGCCAGCAGCCCGTCGAGGGGAGATACGGAGACCCAGTACTTC
len: 13; abundance: NA; j_gene: TRBJ2-7; v_gene: TRBV7-2; d_gene: NA; CDR3aa: CASSLASTYEQYF; CDR3nt: TGTGCCAGCAGCTTAGCCTCCACCTACGAGCAGTACTTC
len: 14; abundance: NA; j_gene: TRBJ2-7; v_gene: TRBV27; d_gene: NA; CDR3aa: CASSLVGTGYEQYF; CDR3nt: TGTGCCAGCAGTTTAGTGGGTACCGGCTACGAGCAGTACTTC
len: 13; abundance: NA; j_gene: TRBJ2-7; v_gene: TRBV6-2/TRBV6-3; d_gene: TRBD1; CDR3aa: CASSNTGGYEQYF; CDR3nt: TGTGCCAGCAGTAATACAGGGGGCTACGAGCAGTACTTC
len: 13; abundance: NA; j_gene: TRBJ2-2; v_gene: TRBV10-2; d_gene: TRBD2; CDR3aa: CAIRLAGAGELFF; CDR3nt: TGCGCCATCCGACTAGCGGGAGCCGGGGAGCTGTTTTTT
len: 12; abundance: few; j_gene: TRBJ1-2; v_gene: TRBV2; d_gene: NA; CDR3aa: CASRRDSDGYTF; CDR3nt: TGTGCCAGCAGAAGGGATAGTGATGGCTACACCTTC
len: 12; abundance: NA; j_gene: TRBJ1-5; v_gene: TRBV7-8; d_gene: NA; CDR3aa: CASSWTDQPQHF; CDR3nt: TGTGCCAGCAGCTGGACCGATCAGCCCCAGCATTTT
len: 11; abundance: NA; j_gene: TRBJ1-1; v_gene: TRBV12-3/TRBV12-4; d_gene: NA; CDR3aa: CASSNRDKAFF; CDR3nt: TGTGCCAGCAGTAACCGGGACAAAGCTTTCTTT
len: 11; abundance: NA; j_gene: TRBJ2-7; v_gene: TRBV30; d_gene: NA; CDR3aa: CAWSLGYEQYF; CDR3nt: TGTGCCTGGAGTCTGGGGTACGAGCAGTACTTC
len: 14; abundance: NA; j_gene: TRBJ1-2; v_gene: TRBV28; d_gene: NA; CDR3aa: CASISGPDRNGYTF; CDR3nt: TGTGCCAGCATTTCCGGCCCCGACAGGAATGGCTACACCTTC
len: 18; abundance: NA; j_gene: TRBJ2-1; v_gene: TRBV3-1/TRBV3-2; d_gene: NA; CDR3aa: CASSQEGAARPVYNEQFF; CDR3nt: TGTGCCAGCAGCCAAGAGGGGGCTGCACGTCCAGTTTACAATGAGCAGTTCTTC
len: 15; abundance: NA; j_gene: TRBJ2-1; v_gene: TRBV11-3; d_gene: NA; CDR3aa: CASSLRGGKVGEQFF; CDR3nt: TGTGCCAGCAGCTTACGGGGCGGGAAGGTCGGCGAGCAGTTCTTC
len: 15; abundance: NA; j_gene: TRBJ2-3; v_gene: TRBV5-6; d_gene: TRBD2; CDR3aa: CASSFGLAGADTQYF; CDR3nt: TGTGCCAGCAGCTTCGGACTAGCGGGAGCAGATACGCAGTATTTT
len: 13; abundance: NA; j_gene: TRBJ1-2; v_gene: TRBV19; d_gene: TRBD1; CDR3aa: CASRDRGDYGYTF; CDR3nt: TGTGCCAGCCGGGACAGGGGAGACTATGGCTACACCTTC
len: 16; abundance: NA; j_gene: TRBJ2-1; v_gene: TRBV21-1; d_gene: NA; CDR3aa: CASSIQGRLAVNEQFF; CDR3nt: TGTGCCAGCAGCATCCAGGGGCGGCTAGCGGTTAATGAGCAGTTCTTC
len: 15; abundance: NA; j_gene: TRBJ1-2; v_gene: TRBV28; d_gene: NA; CDR3aa: CASSLVGNRALRYTF; CDR3nt: TGTGCCAGCAGTTTAGTTGGTAACAGGGCCTTGCGCTACACCTTC
len: 14; abundance: few; j_gene: TRBJ2-7; v_gene: TRBV27; d_gene: NA; CDR3aa: CASSSQGSTYEQYF; CDR3nt: TGTGCCAGCAGTTCCCAGGGGAGTACCTACGAGCAGTACTTC
len: 12; abundance: NA; j_gene: TRBJ1-6; v_gene: TRBV7-2; d_gene: NA; CDR3aa: CASSFDSSPLHF; CDR3nt: TGTGCCAGCAGCTTCGACAGTTCACCCCTCCACTTT
len: 15; abundance: NA; j_gene: TRBJ2-3; v_gene: TRBV15; d_gene: TRBD2; CDR3aa: CATSSRGGQADTQYF; CDR3nt: TGTGCCACCAGCTCCCGGGGGGGCCAGGCAGATACGCAGTATTTT
len: 15; abundance: NA; j_gene: TRBJ2-3; v_gene: TRBV27; d_gene: NA; CDR3aa: CASTWGQGGTDTQYF; CDR3nt: TGTGCCAGCACCTGGGGGCAGGGAGGCACAGATACGCAGTATTTT
len: 12; abundance: NA; j_gene: TRBJ2-1; v_gene: TRBV11-2; d_gene: NA; CDR3aa: CASTLGGREQFF; CDR3nt: TGTGCCAGCACCCTAGGGGGGAGGGAGCAGTTCTTC
len: 16; abundance: NA; j_gene: TRBJ1-2; v_gene: TRBV7-9; d_gene: NA; CDR3aa: CASSIETGGANYGYTF; CDR3nt: TGTGCCAGCAGCATAGAGACGGGTGGCGCTAACTATGGCTACACCTTC
len: 15; abundance: NA; j_gene: TRBJ2-2; v_gene: TRBV5-1; d_gene: NA; CDR3aa: CASSLRGDYTGELFF; CDR3nt: TGCGCCAGCAGCTTGAGAGGGGATTACACCGGGGAGCTGTTTTTT
len: 15; abundance: NA; j_gene: TRBJ2-3; v_gene: TRBV19; d_gene: TRBD1; CDR3aa: CASSKAGQGTLGLYF; CDR3nt: TGTGCCAGTAGTAAAGCGGGACAGGGGACCCTAGGTTTGTATTTT
len: 13; abundance: NA; j_gene: TRBJ1-6; v_gene: TRBV24-1; d_gene: NA; CDR3aa: CATSDPSGSPLHF; CDR3nt: TGTGCCACCAGTGACCCCTCGGGGTCACCCCTCCACTTT
len: 14; abundance: NA; j_gene: TRBJ2-7; v_gene: TRBV4-1; d_gene: TRBD2; CDR3aa: CASSQGGSHTEQYF; CDR3nt: TGCGCCAGCAGCCAGGGAGGGAGTCATACCGAGCAGTACTTC
len: 17; abundance: NA; j_gene: TRBJ2-1; v_gene: TRBV19; d_gene: NA; CDR3aa: CASSIDSGELGYNEQFF; CDR3nt: TGTGCCAGTAGTATAGACAGCGGAGAGTTAGGTTACAATGAGCAGTTCTTC
len: 16; abundance: few; j_gene: TRBJ2-2; v_gene: TRBV10-1; d_gene: NA; CDR3aa: CASKDIQDLNTGELFF; CDR3nt: TGCGCCAGCAAGGATATCCAGGATTTGAACACCGGGGAGCTGTTTTTT
len: 11; abundance: few; j_gene: TRBJ2-7; v_gene: TRBV20-1; d_gene: NA; CDR3aa: CSAKEQYEQYF; CDR3nt: TGCAGTGCTAAGGAACAGTACGAGCAGTACTTC
len: 12; abundance: NA; j_gene: TRBJ2-2; v_gene: TRBV24-1; d_gene: NA; CDR3aa: CATSDLTGELFF; CDR3nt: TGTGCCACCAGTGATTTGACCGGGGAGCTGTTTTTT
len: 13; abundance: NA; j_gene: TRBJ2-7; v_gene: TRBV5-1; d_gene: NA; CDR3aa: CASSPTESYEQYF; CDR3nt: TGCGCCAGCAGCCCGACCGAATCCTACGAGCAGTACTTC
len: 15; abundance: NA; j_gene: TRBJ1-6; v_gene: TRBV7-6; d_gene: NA; CDR3aa: CASSLQGTGNSPLHF; CDR3nt: TGTGCCAGCAGCCTCCAGGGTACGGGCAATTCACCCCTCCACTTT